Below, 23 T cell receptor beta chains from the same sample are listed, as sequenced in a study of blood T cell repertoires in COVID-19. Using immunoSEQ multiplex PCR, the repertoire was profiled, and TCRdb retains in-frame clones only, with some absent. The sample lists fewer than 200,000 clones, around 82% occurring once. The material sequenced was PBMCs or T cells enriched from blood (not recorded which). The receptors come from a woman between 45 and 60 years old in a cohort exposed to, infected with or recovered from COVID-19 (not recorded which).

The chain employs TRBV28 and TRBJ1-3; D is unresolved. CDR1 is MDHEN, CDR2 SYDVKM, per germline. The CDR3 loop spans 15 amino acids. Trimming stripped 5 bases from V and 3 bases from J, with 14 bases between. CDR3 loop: CASSPLEPNGNTIYF. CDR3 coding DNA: TGTGCCAGCAGTCCCTTGGAGCCAAATGGAAACACCATATATTTT.

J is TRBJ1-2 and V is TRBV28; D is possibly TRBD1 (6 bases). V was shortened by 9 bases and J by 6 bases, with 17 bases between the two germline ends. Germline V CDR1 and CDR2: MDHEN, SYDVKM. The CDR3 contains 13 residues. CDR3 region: CASRDTLLHGYTF. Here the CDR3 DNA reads TGTGCCAGTAGGGACACATTATTACATGGCTACACCTTC.

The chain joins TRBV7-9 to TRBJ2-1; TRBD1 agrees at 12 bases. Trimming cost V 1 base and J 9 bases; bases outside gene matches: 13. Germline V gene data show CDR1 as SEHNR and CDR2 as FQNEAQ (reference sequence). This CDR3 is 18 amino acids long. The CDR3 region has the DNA TGTGCCAGCAGCTTAGGGACCGGGACAGGGGGCCTACTAAGTGAGCAGTTCTTC. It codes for CASSLGTGTGGLLSEQFF.

CDR3 sequence: CASSELGARTEAFF. The DNA for the CDR3 is TGTGCCAGCAGTGAATTGGGGGCAAGAACTGAAGCTTTCTTT. This chain connects TRBV2 to TRBJ1-1; D may be TRBD1 (6 bases). Germline V gene lookup returns CDR1 SNHLY and CDR2 FYNNEI. V was shortened by 2 bases and J by 5 bases, with 12 bases between the two germline ends. CDR3 length: 14 residues.

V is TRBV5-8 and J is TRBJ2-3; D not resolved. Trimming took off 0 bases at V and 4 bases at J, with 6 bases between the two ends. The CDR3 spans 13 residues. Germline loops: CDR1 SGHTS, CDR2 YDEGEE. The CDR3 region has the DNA TGTGCCAGCAGCTTGGCCGGTCCAGATACGCAGTATTTT. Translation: CASSLAGPDTQYF.

Here the CDR3 reads CAGGKGGGAHEQYF. CDR3 coding DNA: TGTGCCGGCGGAAAGGGCGGGGGGGCGCACGAGCAGTACTTC. The chain links TRBV28 to TRBJ2-7; 9 positions agree with TRBD2. The germline gives CDR1 MDHEN, CDR2 SYDVKM. This CDR3 is built from 14 residues. With 11 bases clipped from V and 5 bases from J, the junction kept 13 bases outside the gene matches. The full variable domain, with the rest looked up from reference TRBV28 and TRBJ2-7, is DVKVTQSSRYLVKRTGEKVFLECVQDMDHENMFWYRQDPGLGLRLIYFSYDVKMKEKGDIPEGYSVSREKKERFSLILESASTNQTSMYLCAGGKGGGAHEQYFGPGTRLTVT.

CDR3 sequence (DNA): TGCAGCGTTGAAGGGACAGCCTTACACAATGAGCAGTTCTTC. It yields the protein CSVEGTALHNEQFF. V gene TRBV29-1 combines with J gene TRBJ2-1, with a tentative D call TRBD1 (6 bases). Trimming took off 1 base at V and 5 bases at J, with 12 bases between the two ends. Germline-derived CDR1 and CDR2 are SQVTM and ANQGSEA. The CDR3 spans 14 residues.

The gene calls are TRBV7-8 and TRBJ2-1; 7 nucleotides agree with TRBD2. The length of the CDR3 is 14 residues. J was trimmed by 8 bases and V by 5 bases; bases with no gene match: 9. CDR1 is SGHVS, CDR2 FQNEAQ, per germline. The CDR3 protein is CASSLGLLADEQFF. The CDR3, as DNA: TGTGCCAGCAGCCTGGGACTATTGGCCGATGAGCAGTTCTTC. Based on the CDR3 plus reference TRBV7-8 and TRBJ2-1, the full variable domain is GAGVSQSPRYKVAKRGQDVALRCDPISGHVSLFWYQQALGQGPEFLTYFQNEAQLDKSGLPSDRFFAERPEGSVSTLKIQRTQQEDSAVYLCASSLGLLADEQFFGPGTRLTVL.

CDR3 sequence: CASRRGQERSPLHF. CDR3 sequence (DNA): TGTGCCAGTAGAAGAGGACAGGAGAGATCACCCCTCCACTTT. V gene TRBV19 combines with J gene TRBJ1-6, with 7 bases matching TRBD1. J gave up 10 bases and V 6 bases, and 9 bases lay outside the gene matches. The CDR3 consists of 14 residues. CDR1 is LNHDA, CDR2 SQIVND, per germline (reference sequence). Drawing the rest from reference TRBV19 and TRBJ1-6, the complete variable domain is DGGITQSPKYLFRKEGQNVTLSCEQNLNHDAMYWYRQDPGQGLRLIYYSQIVNDFQKGDIAEGYSVSREKKESFPLTVTSAQKNPTAFYLCASRRGQERSPLHFGNGTRLTVT.

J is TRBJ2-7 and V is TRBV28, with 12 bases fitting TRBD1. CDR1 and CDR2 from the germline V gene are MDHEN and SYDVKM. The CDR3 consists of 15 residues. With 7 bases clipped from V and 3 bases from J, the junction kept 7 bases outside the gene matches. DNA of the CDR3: TGTGCCAGCATCCCCGGGACAGGGGGCGGCTACGAGCAGTACTTC. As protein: CASIPGTGGGYEQYF.

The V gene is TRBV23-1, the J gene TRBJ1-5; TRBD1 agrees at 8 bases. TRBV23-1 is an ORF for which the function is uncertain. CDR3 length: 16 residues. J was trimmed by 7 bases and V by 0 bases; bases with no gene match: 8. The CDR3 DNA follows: TGCGCCAGCAGTCAATCCGTACAGGGGGAAGGACAGCCCCAGCATTTT. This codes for CASSQSVQGEGQPQHF.

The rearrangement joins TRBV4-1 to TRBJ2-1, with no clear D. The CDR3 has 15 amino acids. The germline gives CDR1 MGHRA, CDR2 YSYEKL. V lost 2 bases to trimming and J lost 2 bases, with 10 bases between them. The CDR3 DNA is TGCGCCAGCAGCCAATTATCAGTCACCTACAATGAGCAGTTCTTC. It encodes CASSQLSVTYNEQFF.

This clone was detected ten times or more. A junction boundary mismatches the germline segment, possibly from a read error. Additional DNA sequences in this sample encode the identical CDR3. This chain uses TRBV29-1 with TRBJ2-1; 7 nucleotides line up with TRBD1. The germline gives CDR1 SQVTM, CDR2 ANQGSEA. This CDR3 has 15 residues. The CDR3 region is CSVEVWDSSYNEQFF. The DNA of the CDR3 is TGCAGCGTCGAAGTATGGGACAGCTCCTACAATGAGCAGTTCTTC.

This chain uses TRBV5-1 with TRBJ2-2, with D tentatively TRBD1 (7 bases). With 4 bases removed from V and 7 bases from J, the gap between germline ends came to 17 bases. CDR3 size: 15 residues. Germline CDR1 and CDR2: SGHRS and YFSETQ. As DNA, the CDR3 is TGCGCCAGCAGCCCATCCCCAGGGGGAGGCGGGGAGCTGTTTTTT. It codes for CASSPSPGGGGELFF.

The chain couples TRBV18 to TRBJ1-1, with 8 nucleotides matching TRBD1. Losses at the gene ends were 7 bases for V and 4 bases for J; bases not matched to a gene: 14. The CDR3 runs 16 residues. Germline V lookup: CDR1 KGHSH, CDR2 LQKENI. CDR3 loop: CASLLSQGAMGTEAFF. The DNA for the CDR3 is TGTGCCAGCTTACTAAGCCAGGGGGCGATGGGCACTGAAGCTTTCTTT. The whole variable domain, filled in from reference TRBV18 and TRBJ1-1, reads NAGVMQNPRHLVRRRGQEARLRCSPMKGHSHVYWYRQLPEEGLKFMVYLQKENIIDESGMPKERFSAEFPKEGPSILRIQQVVRGDSAAYFCASLLSQGAMGTEAFFGQGTRLTVV.

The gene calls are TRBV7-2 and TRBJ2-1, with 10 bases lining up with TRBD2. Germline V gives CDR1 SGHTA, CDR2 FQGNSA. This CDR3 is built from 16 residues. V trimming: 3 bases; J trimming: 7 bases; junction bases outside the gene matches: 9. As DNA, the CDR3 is TGTGCCAGCAGCTTGCCACAAAAGCGGGGGGGTAATGAGCAGTTCTTC. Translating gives CASSLPQKRGGNEQFF.

For the CDR3, the DNA is TGTGCCAGCAGATCGGGGGACACTGAAGCTTTCTTT. Its protein product is CASRSGDTEAFF. V usage is TRBV3-1 (or the pseudogene TRBV3-2) and J usage is TRBJ1-1; D might be TRBD1 (5 bases). V was cut by 6 bases and J by 3 bases, with 8 bases left in between. This CDR3 spans 12 amino acids. Germline values: CDR1 LGHDT, CDR2 YNNKEL (reference sequence).

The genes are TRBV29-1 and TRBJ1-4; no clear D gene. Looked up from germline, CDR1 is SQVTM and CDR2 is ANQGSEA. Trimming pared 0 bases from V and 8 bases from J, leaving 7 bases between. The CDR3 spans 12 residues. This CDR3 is CSVEETGEKLFF. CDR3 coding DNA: TGCAGCGTTGAAGAAACGGGAGAAAAACTGTTTTTT.

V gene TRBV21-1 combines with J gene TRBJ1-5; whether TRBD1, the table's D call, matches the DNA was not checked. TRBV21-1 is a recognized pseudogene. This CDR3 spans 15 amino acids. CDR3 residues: CASSFRTGKNQPQHF. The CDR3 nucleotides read TGTGCCAGCAGCTTCCGGACAGGGAAGAACCAGCCCCAGCATTTT.

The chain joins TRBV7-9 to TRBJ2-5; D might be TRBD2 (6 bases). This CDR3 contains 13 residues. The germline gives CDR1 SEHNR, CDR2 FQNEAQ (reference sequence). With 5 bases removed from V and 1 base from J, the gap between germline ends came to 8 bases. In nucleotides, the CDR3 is TGTGCCAGCAGCAGGGGACTCCAAGAGACCCAGTACTTC. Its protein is CASSRGLQETQYF.

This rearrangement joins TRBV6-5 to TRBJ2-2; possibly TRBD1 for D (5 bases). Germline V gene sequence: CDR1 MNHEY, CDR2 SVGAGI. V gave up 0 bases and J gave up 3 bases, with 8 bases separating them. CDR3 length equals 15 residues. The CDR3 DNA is TGTGCCAGCAGTTACTCCCAAGGGGACACCGGGGAGCTGTTTTTT. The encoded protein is CASSYSQGDTGELFF.

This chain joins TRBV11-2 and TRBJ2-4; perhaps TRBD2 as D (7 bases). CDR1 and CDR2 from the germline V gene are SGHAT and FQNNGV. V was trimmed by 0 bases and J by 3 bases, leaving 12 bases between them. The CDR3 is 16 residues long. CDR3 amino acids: CASSLDTGRGKNIQYF. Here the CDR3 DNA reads TGTGCCAGCAGCTTAGATACAGGGAGGGGCAAAAACATTCAGTACTTC. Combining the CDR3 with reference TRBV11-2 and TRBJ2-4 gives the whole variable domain EAGVAQSPRYKIIEKRQSVAFWCNPISGHATLYWYQQILGQGPKLLIQFQNNGVVDDSQLPKDRFSAERLKGVDSTLKIQPAKLEDSAVYLCASSLDTGRGKNIQYFGAGTRLSVL.

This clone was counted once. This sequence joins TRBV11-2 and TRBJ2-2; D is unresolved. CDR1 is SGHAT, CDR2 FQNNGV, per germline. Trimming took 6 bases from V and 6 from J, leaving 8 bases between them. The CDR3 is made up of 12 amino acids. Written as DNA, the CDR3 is TGTGCCAGCAGAAAACAAGCCGGGGAGCTGTTTTTT. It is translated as CASRKQAGELFF.